Described below is a single T cell receptor beta chain sequence and its context. The sample holds many counts of this clonotype. Its cognate antigen has yet to be identified. Base qualities are not recorded, but no much larger clone differs from it by a single base. This specimen belongs to a study of molecular identifiers for immune sequencing clone quantification listed by TCRdb under 2018. About the study as a whole: For a replicate experiment, RNA from around 20,000 or 100,000 naive CD8 T cells was divided into five aliquots, and four of the five aliquots were sequenced. This methods study benchmarked molecular-identifier clustering-based TCR repertoire sequencing (MIDCIRS) and TCR RNA copy counting, using CD8 T cells to do so.

The method behind the library was PCR. These reads were obtained on an Illumina MiSeq. Total RNA was purified with the Qiagen AllPrep DNA/RNA kit. Before any analysis, reads coming from multiple sequencing runs of the same library were combined into one pool. In the source study's methods: Reads were retained only if the reads had an exact TCR constant sequence, and the retained reads were trimmed to 150 nt and grouped according to their 12-nt molecular barcodes. Reads inside each barcode group were sub-clustered using a 15% Levenshtein threshold, and a quality-weighted consensus sequence was constructed for each RNA molecule. Non-functional sequences were excluded, and lower-count sequences lying one edit away from another sequence were also excluded. Based on fitting two negative binomial distributions, any barcode sub-cluster with under 20% of the maximum read count was discarded. TCRdb redid the processing of the public reads, applying fastp at Q25 and MiXCR, and retained in-frame beta chains. One record per CDR3 amino acid sequence lists the most common genes and DNA. The V and J calls reflect TCRdb's pipeline rather than the authors' work. The sample includes tens of thousands of distinct CDR3 sequences, with around 18% observed a single time. The ten largest clones take up less than 9% of the sample.

Naive CD8 T cells were FACS-sorted as CD8+CD4-CCR7+CD45RA+ on a BD FACSAria II into RLT Plus buffer. To compare sensitivity, a portion of the naive CD8 T cell RNA was divided evenly between MIDCIRS and a Smart-seq2-style 5'RACE protocol. CD8 T cells were enriched using RosetteSep CD8+ T Cell Enrichment Cocktail and Ficoll-Paque, and the enriched cells then underwent ACK red cell lysis. According to the germline V gene, CDR1 reads MDHEN and CDR2 reads SYDVKM. V sheds 5 bases and J sheds 13 bases, leaving 17 bases between their ends. The CDR3 numbers 12 residues from cysteine through phenylalanine. Here the CDR3 DNA is all that survives: 36 bases in frame from base 1. Overall results and qualifications from the work: When barcode sub-clustering was not used, chimeric consensus sequences inflated TCR diversity, with chimeras reaching as high as 47%. Modeling estimated around 3.2 recovered TCR RNA copies per cell, compared with 8.5 to 10 by digital PCR, which implies around 33% capture efficiency. In CMV-specific effector cells, clones with more than 20 RNA copies contained over 97% of molecules, whereas in naive cells such clones contained under 1% of molecules. The sizes of highly expanded clones could end up underestimated when identical TCR molecules share a barcode. A single cell's worth of spiked-in Jurkat TCR RNA was reported detectable even among 750,000 to 1,000,000 naive CD8 T cells.

Sequencing was carried out using naive CD8+ T cells from blood, with Jurkat cell RNA spiked in. The sample's cell subset or site label, decoded: FACS-sorted CD8+CD4-CCR7+CD45RA+ naive T cells. Recombination linked TRBV28 to TRBJ2-5, with the identity of the D gene unclear. The receptor's source is a human donor in good health. Some libraries in this study had Jurkat cell RNA spiked in. The DNA sequence reads TGTGCCAGCAGTCCCTCTGTTTTAGCATCGTACTTC. This encodes CASSPSVLASYF.